This T cell receptor (beta chain) originates from a study of sequential checkpoint blockade in melanoma. Germline V gives CDR1 MNHEY, CDR2 SVGAGI. V shed 4 bases, J shed 1 base, and the junction held 3 bases outside the gene matches. The CDR3 totals 15 residues. Noted treatment: randomized to nivolumab then ipilimumab (arm A) or the reverse (arm B). Patients had received no earlier DNA-damaging chemotherapy. PBMC sorting kept live CD3+CD8+ cells without CD19 or CD56. Assay used: immunoSEQ multiplex PCR; TCRdb lists only in-frame clones, some missing. The data hold more than 9,000 clones, with 55% to 70% observed a single time.

Sequenced material: CD8+ T cells sorted from blood (inferred from file names), taken from a patient given nivolumab and ipilimumab in sequence. The clonotype originates from a human donor with melanoma. The chain couples TRBV6-5 to TRBJ2-3, with 9 positions matching TRBD2. The CDR3 sequence: CASSSLAGGTDTQYF. The CDR3 DNA is TGTGCCAGCAGTTCCTTAGCGGGAGGCACAGATACGCAGTATTTT.